The source of this T cell receptor beta chain is a study of T-cell reconstitution after alpha-beta-depleted transplantation in children. There are many counts of this clonotype. The V and J ends lost 7 bases and 0 bases respectively, with 15 bases between them. The length of the CDR3 is 15 residues. Unique molecular identifiers tagged the TCRbeta library. TCRdb itself ran the PCR reads through MiXCR, one entry per CDR3 protein. The sample has roughly 610,000 distinct CDR3 sequences, 8% to 11% seen once. Specimen: PBMCs from the stem cell graft donor, collected from the stem cell graft. This TCR was sampled from a human donor who donated a stem cell graft to a child with acute myeloid leukemia. This chain joins TRBV12-3 or TRBV12-4 and TRBJ1-1; a weak D match, TRBD1 (5 bases). CDR3 DNA: TGTGCCAGCATTATGGGGGGATTTATGAACACTGAAGCTTTCTTT. This sequence encodes CASIMGGFMNTEAFF.